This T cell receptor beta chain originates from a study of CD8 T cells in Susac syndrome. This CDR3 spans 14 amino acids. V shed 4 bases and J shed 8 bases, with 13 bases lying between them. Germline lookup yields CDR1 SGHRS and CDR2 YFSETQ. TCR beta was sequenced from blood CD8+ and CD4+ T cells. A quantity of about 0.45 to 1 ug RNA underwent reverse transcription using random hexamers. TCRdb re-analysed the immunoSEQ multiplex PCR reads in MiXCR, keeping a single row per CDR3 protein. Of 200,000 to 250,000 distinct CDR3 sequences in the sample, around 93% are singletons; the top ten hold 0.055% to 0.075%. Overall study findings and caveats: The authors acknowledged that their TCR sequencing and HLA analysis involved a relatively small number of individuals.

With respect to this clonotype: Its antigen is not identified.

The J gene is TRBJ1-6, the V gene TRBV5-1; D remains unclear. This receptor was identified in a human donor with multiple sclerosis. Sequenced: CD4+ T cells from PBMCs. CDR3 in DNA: TGCGCCAGCAGCAAGGACCCAAATGATTCACCCCTCCACTTT. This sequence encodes CASSKDPNDSPLHF.